A single sample is the source of the 8 T cell receptor beta chains below, sequenced in a study of CD8+CD57+ T cells in acquired aplastic anemia. By flow cytometry, patients selected for sequencing had shown an expansion of CD8+CD57+ cells. For CDR3 and TCR beta VDJ profiling, genomic DNA was the template used. TCRdb re-analysed the reads in MiXCR, keeping a single row per CDR3 protein. This table holds more than 250,000 distinct CDR3 sequences, 82% found once. Sequenced sample: sorted CD4+, CD8+, or CD8+CD57+ T cells (not recorded which) from PBMCs. Receptor source: a human donor with aplastic anemia.

The rearrangement uses TRBV12-3 or TRBV12-4 and TRBJ2-7; TRBD1 is a possible D gene (5 bases). Trimming shortened V by 5 bases and J by 2 bases, and 10 bases separated the two germline ends. This CDR3 comprises 13 residues. The CDR3 coding sequence is TGTGCCAGCAGTCTCCGACAGACCTACGAGCAGTACTTC. It is translated as CASSLRQTYEQYF.

The chain recombines TRBV7-8 with TRBJ2-3; TRBD2 matches at 8 bases. J lost 13 bases, V lost 4 bases, and 10 bases had no gene match. The V gene's germline CDR1 is SGHVS and CDR2 FQNEAQ. This CDR3 spans 13 amino acids. CDR3 sequence reads: CASSYAGGDEKYF. CDR3 coding DNA: TGTGCCAGCAGCTACGCGGGAGGTGACGAGAAGTATTTT.

Worth noting for this clonotype: As the CDR3 is not closed by the conserved phenylalanine or tryptophan, this likely results from a read error. The DNA is left out, because the CDR3 cannot be placed on it with certainty; the CDR3 is given as TCRdb lists it. The rearrangement uses TRBV7-8 and TRBJ2-1; TRBD2 is taken as the D call from the table, unchecked against the DNA. CDR1 is SGHVS, CDR2 FQNEAQ, per germline. The CDR3 sequence runs 15 residues, both termini included. The CDR3 here is CASSVAGGPVEQYFC.

The genes are TRBV9 and TRBJ2-2; D remains unclear. The germline V gene encodes CDR1 SGDLS and CDR2 YYNGEE. The V gene lost 2 bases and the J gene lost 12 bases, with 23 bases spanning the gap. The CDR3 has 16 amino acids. CDR3 region: CASSVFRPQTPTKLFF. The CDR3 DNA follows: TGTGCCAGCAGCGTCTTCAGGCCGCAAACCCCTACGAAGCTGTTTTTT. The complete variable domain, with remaining parts taken from reference TRBV9 and TRBJ2-2, reads DSGVTQTPKHLITATGQRVTLRCSPRSGDLSVYWYQQSLDQGLQFLIQYYNGEERAKGNILERFSAQQFPDLHSELNLSSLELGDSALYFCASSVFRPQTPTKLFFGEGSRLTVL.

This clonotype was seen once. The rearrangement uses TRBV20-1 and TRBJ2-6; D is tentatively TRBD1 or TRBD2 (5 bases each). The CDR3 extends over 16 amino acids. Trimming left V 4 bases short and J 0 bases short, with 13 bases between. Germline V gives CDR1 DFQATT, CDR2 SNEGSKA (reference sequence). The CDR3: CSATTGRPSGANVLTF. CDR3 DNA sequence: TGCAGTGCTACGACGGGACGGCCCTCTGGGGCCAACGTCCTGACTTTC.

This chain joins TRBV9 and TRBJ2-1; no clear D gene. V dropped 0 bases and J dropped 6 bases, with 7 bases sitting between them. CDR1 is SGDLS and CDR2 is YYNGEE in the germline V gene. The CDR3 sequence is 13 residues long. The CDR3 region has the DNA TGTGCCAGCAGCGTAGCGACTGGCAATGAGCAGTTCTTC. It translates to CASSVATGNEQFF.

Concerning this clonotype itself: Relative to the germline gene, one junction end is altered; a read error may explain this. The chain recombines TRBV7-9 with TRBJ1-2; D remains unclear. The V gene's germline CDR1 is SEHNR and CDR2 FQNEAQ (reference sequence). CDR3 length equals 15 residues. CDR3: CASSLPADAQYGYTF. CDR3 DNA: TGCGCCAGCAGCCTCCCAGCGGATGCGCAGTATGGTTACACCTTC. The full variable domain, completed using reference TRBV7-9 and TRBJ1-2, is DTGVSQNPRHKITKRGQNVTFRCDPISEHNRLYWYRQTLGQGPEFLTYFQNEAQLEKSRLLSDRFSAERPKGSFSTLEIQRTEQGDSAMYLCASSLPADAQYGYTFGSGTRLTVV.

In the case of this clonotype: Germline is not matched at one junction end, which may reflect a read error. This sequence joins TRBV2 and TRBJ2-2; D is tentatively TRBD1 or TRBD2 (6 bases each). The CDR3 consists of 13 residues. CDR1 SNHLY and CDR2 FYNNEI come from the germline V gene. The CDR3 DNA is TGTGCCAGCAGGGACGGGGGCACCGGGAAGCTGTATTTT. Its translation is CASRDGGTGKLYF.